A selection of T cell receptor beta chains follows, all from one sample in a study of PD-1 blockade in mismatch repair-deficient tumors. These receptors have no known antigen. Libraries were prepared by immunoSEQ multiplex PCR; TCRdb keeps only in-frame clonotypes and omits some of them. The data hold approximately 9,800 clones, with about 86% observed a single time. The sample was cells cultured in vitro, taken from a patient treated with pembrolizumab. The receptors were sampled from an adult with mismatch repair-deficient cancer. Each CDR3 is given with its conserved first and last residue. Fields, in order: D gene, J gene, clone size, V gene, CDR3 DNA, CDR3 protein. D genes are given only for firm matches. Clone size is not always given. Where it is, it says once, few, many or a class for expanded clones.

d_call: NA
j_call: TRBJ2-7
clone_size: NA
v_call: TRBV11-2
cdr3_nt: TGTGCCAGCAGCGGCATGGGGAAAGCCTACGAGCAGTACTTC
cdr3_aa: CASSGMGKAYEQYF

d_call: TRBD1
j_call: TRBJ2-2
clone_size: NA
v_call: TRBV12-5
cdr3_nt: TGTGCTAGTGCCCTACAGGGGGGTGAAGCCGGGGAGCTGTTTTTT
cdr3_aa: CASALQGGEAGELFF

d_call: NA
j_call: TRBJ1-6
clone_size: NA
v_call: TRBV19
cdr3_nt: TGTGCCAGTAGGGAAATACAGGTGGGAGGCTATAATTCACCCCTCCACTTT
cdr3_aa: CASREIQVGGYNSPLHF

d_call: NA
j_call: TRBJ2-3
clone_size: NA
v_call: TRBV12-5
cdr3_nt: TGTGCTAGTGGTTTTAGCGGCACAGATACGCAGTATTTT
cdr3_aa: CASGFSGTDTQYF

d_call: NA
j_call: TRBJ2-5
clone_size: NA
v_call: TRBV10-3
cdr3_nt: TGTGCCATCAGCCTGAATTCCGGGTACCAAGAGACCCAGTACTTC
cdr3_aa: CAISLNSGYQETQYF

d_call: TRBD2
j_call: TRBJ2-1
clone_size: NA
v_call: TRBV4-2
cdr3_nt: TGTGCCAGCAGCCAACATTCCGGGACTAGCGGGAACAATGAGCAGTTCTTC
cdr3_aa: CASSQHSGTSGNNEQFF

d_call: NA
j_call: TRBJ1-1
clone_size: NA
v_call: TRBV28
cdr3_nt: TGTGCCAGCAGTTTGTTAGCCGGAGAAGCTTTCTTT
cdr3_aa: CASSLLAGEAFF

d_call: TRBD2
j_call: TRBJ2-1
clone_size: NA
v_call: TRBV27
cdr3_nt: TGTGCCAGCAGTCTAGCGGGAGCCTCCTACAATGAGCAGTTCTTC
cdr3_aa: CASSLAGASYNEQFF

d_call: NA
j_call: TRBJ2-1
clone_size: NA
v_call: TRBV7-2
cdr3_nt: TGTGCCAGCAGCTTAGTTGGTAATGAGCAGTTCTTC
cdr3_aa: CASSLVGNEQFF

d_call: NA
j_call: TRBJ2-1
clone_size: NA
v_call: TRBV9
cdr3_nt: TGTGCCAGCAGCGTAGGGGCTCAGGCCTACAATGAGCAGTTCTTC
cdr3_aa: CASSVGAQAYNEQFF

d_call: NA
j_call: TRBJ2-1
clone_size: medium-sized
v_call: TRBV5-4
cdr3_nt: TGTGCCAGCAGCTTCGTTAATGAGCAGTTCTTC
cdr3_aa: CASSFVNEQFF

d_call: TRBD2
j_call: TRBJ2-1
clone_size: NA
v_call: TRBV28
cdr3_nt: TGTGCCAGCAGTTTAAGGCCTAGCGGGATAGGGGGGCAGTTCTTC
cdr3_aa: CASSLRPSGIGGQFF

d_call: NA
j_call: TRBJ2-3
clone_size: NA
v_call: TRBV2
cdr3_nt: TGTGCCAGCAGTGGAAATGGTCTCGCAGATACGCAGTATTTT
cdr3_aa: CASSGNGLADTQYF

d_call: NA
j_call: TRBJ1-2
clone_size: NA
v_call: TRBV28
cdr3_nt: TGTGCCAGCAGTTTAATTCCAGGGAGCGGTAGCTATGGCTACACCTTC
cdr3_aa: CASSLIPGSGSYGYTF

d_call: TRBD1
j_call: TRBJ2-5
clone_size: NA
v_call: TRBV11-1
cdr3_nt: TGTGCCAGCAGCTCCCAGACAGGGGCATTTGAGACCCAGTACTTC
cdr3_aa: CASSSQTGAFETQYF

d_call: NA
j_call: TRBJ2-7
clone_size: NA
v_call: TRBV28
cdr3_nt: TGTGCCAGCAGCCCGGGTCAAACTTACATAAGCTCCGAGCAGTACTTC
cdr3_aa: CASSPGQTYISSEQYF

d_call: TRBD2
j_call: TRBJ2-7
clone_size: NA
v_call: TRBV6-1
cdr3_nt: TGTGCCAGCAAGATAGCGGGAGGAGTCTACGAGCAGTACTTC
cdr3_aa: CASKIAGGVYEQYF

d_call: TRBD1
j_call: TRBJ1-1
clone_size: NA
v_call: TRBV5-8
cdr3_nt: TGTGCCAGCAGCCTCCGGGACAGCCCGAACACTGAAGCTTTCTTT
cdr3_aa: CASSLRDSPNTEAFF

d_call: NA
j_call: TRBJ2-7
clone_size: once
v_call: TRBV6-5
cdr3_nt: TGTGCCAGCAGTTACGGGAGCGAGCAGTACTTC
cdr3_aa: CASSYGSEQYF

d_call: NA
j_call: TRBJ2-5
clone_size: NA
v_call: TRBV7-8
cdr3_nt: TGTGCCAGCAGACAGACGGGCGGAGAGACCCAGTACTTC
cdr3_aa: CASRQTGGETQYF

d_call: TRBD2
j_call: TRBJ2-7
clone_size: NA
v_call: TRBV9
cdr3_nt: TGTGCCAGCAGCGCGGGAGCGGGAGGGGGGGCCTACGAGCAGTACTTC
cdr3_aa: CASSAGAGGGAYEQYF

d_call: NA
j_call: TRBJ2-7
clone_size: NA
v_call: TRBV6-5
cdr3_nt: TGTGCCAGCAGTTCTTCCTCCGAGGAGGTCTCCTACGAGCAGTACTTC
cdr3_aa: CASSSSSEEVSYEQYF

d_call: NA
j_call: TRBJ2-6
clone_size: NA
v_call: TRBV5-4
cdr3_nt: TGTGCCAGCAGCTTGGGTAAATTGGCTGCGGGGGCCAACGTCCTGACTTTC
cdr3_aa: CASSLGKLAAGANVLTF

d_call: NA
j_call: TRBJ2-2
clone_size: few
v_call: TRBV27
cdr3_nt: TGTGCCAGCAGTTTTTACGGGGAGCTGTTTTTT
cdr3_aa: CASSFYGELFF

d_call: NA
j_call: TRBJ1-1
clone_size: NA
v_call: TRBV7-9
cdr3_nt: TGTGCCAGCAGCTTAAGCGGATCTACCACTGAAGCTTTCTTT
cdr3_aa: CASSLSGSTTEAFF

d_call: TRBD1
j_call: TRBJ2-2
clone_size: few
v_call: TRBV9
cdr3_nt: TGTGCCAGCAGCGTAGAAACAGGGGGCACCGGGGAGCTGTTTTTT
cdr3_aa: CASSVETGGTGELFF

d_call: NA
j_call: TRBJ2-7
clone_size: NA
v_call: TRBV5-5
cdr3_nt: TGTGCCAGCAGCTTGGAACTAGCCTCCTACGAGCAGTACTTC
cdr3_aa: CASSLELASYEQYF

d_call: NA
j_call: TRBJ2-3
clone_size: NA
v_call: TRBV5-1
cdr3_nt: TGCGCCAGCAGCTACCAGGGGGGGAGCACAGATACGCAGTATTTT
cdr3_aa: CASSYQGGSTDTQYF

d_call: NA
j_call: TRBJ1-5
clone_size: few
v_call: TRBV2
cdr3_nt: TGTGCCAGCAGGGGGGATGGCAATCAGCCCCAGCATTTT
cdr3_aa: CASRGDGNQPQHF

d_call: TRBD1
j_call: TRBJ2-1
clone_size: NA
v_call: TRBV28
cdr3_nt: TGTGCCAGCAGTGACCCCCGGGGGACAGGGGGCTACAATGAGCAGTTCTTC
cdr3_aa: CASSDPRGTGGYNEQFF

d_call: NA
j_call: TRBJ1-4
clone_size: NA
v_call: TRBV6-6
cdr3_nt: TGTGCCAGCAGTCTTAAAGCAACTAATGAAAAACTGTTTTTT
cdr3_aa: CASSLKATNEKLFF

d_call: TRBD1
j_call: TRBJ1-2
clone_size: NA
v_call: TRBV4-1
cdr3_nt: TGCGCCAGCAGCCCCCGGACAGGGGGCTATGGCTACACCTTC
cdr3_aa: CASSPRTGGYGYTF

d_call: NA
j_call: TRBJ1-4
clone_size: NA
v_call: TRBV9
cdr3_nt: TGTGCCAGCAGCACCCGAGGGGGTCCTAATGAAAAACTGTTTTTT
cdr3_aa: CASSTRGGPNEKLFF